This T cell receptor (beta chain) was sequenced in a study of shared T cell receptors in the human thymus. This table comes from immunoSEQ multiplex PCR, and its TCRdb copy is limited to in-frame clones, with some not included. The table lists about 660,000 clones, over 75% of them singletons, with about 0.01% in the top ten. The CDR3 is made up of 10 amino acids. The germline V gene encodes CDR1 DFQATT and CDR2 SNEGSKA (reference sequence). The same sample was also studied in work on human thymus T cells. In that study: Thymus pieces cut out during corrective heart surgery were the tissue that was used.

The specimen was thymocytes. The TCR originated in a boy under three years old with a congenital heart defect. The chain employs TRBV20-1 and TRBJ1-2; D remains unclear. The CDR3: CSSTELGYTF. The CDR3 region has the DNA TGCAGCTCGACGGAGTTGGGCTACACCTTC.